Included here is one T cell receptor (beta chain) sequence, with context. Its specificity is not known. This entry is derived from a study of T cell repertoires in cytomegalovirus infection. Study information: Well-studied HLA-B-restricted epitopes and recently identified HLA-C-restricted epitopes of CMV were both used in the study. Public TCR beta signatures marked donors with CMV infection and the matching HLA.

Each CDR3 protein is one row after TCRdb ran MiXCR on the reads. This sample has approximately 280,000 distinct CDR3 sequences; roughly a fifth occur once, and the top ten carry around 20%. Germline assignment: CDR1 KGHSH and CDR2 LQKENI. The CDR3 runs 16 residues. V dropped 1 base and J dropped 4; count of bases not matched to a gene: 4. This receptor was taken from a human donor in good health (CMV status not recorded). Some clones in this sample may be carry-over from other donors' samples. The rearrangement uses TRBV18 and TRBJ2-3, with 11 bases identical to TRBD1. Here the sequenced sample was cultured PBMCs, taken from culture after CMV antigen stimulation. CDR3 in amino acids: CASSPLRTGGADTQYF. In DNA, the CDR3 is TGTGCCAGCTCACCACTGAGGACAGGGGGCGCAGATACGCAGTATTTT.